What follows are 3 T cell receptor beta chains derived from one specimen sequenced in a study of PD-L1 blockade in urothelial cancer. TCRdb keeps only in-frame clones here, not all; method: immunoSEQ multiplex PCR. The sample contains roughly 90,000 clones, roughly 90% of which appear only once. Sequenced here: PBMCs, sampled around atezolizumab (anti-PD-L1) treatment. The receptor source for this set is a man in his fifties or sixties with urothelial cancer.

V is TRBV25-1 and J is TRBJ1-1; no clear D. Germline V gives CDR1 MGHDK, CDR2 SYGVNS. The CDR3 length is 13 residues. The V and J ends lost 6 bases and 1 base respectively, with 9 bases between them. The CDR3 region is CASSRNQNTEAFF. CDR3 DNA: TGTGCCAGCAGCAGGAACCAGAACACTGAAGCTTTCTTT.

The chain links TRBV5-1 to TRBJ1-4, with a tentative D call TRBD1 (5 bases). Per the germline V gene, CDR1 is SGHRS and CDR2 is YFSETQ. This CDR3 comprises 14 residues. Between the trimmed V and J ends, which lost 2 bases and 7 bases, there was a span of 12 bases. The CDR3 nucleotides are TGCGCCAGCAGCTTAATAGGGGTTGGTGAAAAACTGTTTTTT. This codes for CASSLIGVGEKLFF.

The chain joins TRBV9 to TRBJ2-3; 9 bases fit TRBD2. J was trimmed by 2 bases and V by 0 bases; bases with no gene match: 10. CDR3 length equals 18 residues. Germline lookup yields CDR1 SGDLS and CDR2 YYNGEE. The CDR3 nucleotides are TGTGCCAGCAGCGTAGGCCCGATGACTAGCGGTTACACAGATACGCAGTATTTT. Its protein is CASSVGPMTSGYTDTQYF.